Listed below are T cell receptor beta chains from one sample, sequenced in a study of vaccination and CD4 T cells after COVID-19. These TCRs are of unknown antigen specificity. Each CDR3 protein gets one entry after TCRdb re-called the PCR reads with MiXCR. In the table there are 20,000 to 25,000 distinct CDR3 sequences, 35% to 45% of which are singletons. The sequences come from CD4+ T cells from blood, cultured in vitro, collected before SARS-CoV-2 vaccination. These receptors were taken from a human donor who had recovered from COVID-19. CDR3s include the opening cysteine and the closing phenylalanine or tryptophan. A D gene is named only where the DNA matches it firmly. Rows give clone size only sometimes, using once, few, many, or a class for an expanded clone.

>TRBJ1-1|-|-|14|TRBV19
CASSRDKENTEAFF
TGTGCCAGTAGTAGGGACAAAGAGAACACTGAAGCTTTCTTT
>TRBJ2-7|TRBD1|-|13|TRBV4-2
CASSPTGVYEQYF
TGTGCCAGCAGCCCAACAGGGGTGTACGAGCAGTACTTC
>TRBJ2-2|TRBD2|-|16|TRBV27
CASRPFAGGYTGELFF
TGTGCCAGCAGGCCCTTCGCGGGGGGATACACCGGGGAGCTGTTTTTT
>TRBJ1-2|-|-|13|TRBV7-2
CASSDRDLYGYTF
TGTGCCAGCAGTGACAGAGACCTCTATGGCTACACCTTC
>TRBJ2-2|TRBD2|few|14|TRBV20-1
CSARRLAGGGELFF
TGCAGTGCACGACGGCTAGCGGGTGGCGGGGAGCTGTTTTTT
>TRBJ2-7|-|-|13|TRBV7-3
CASSFGGSYGQYF
TGTGCCAGCAGCTTCGGCGGCTCCTACGGGCAGTACTTC
>TRBJ2-5|-|-|16|TRBV7-9
CASSLPRGVGQETQYF
TGTGCCAGCAGCCTTCCTAGAGGAGTGGGGCAAGAGACCCAGTACTTC
>TRBJ2-3|-|-|14|TRBV20-1
CSAPKGSSTDTQYF
TGCAGTGCCCCCAAAGGGTCCTCCACAGATACGCAGTATTTT
>TRBJ1-5|-|-|14|TRBV7-2
CASSLDLWDQPQHF
TGTGCCAGCAGCTTAGATTTATGGGACCAGCCCCAGCATTTT
>TRBJ1-5|TRBD1|-|15|TRBV20-1
CSASLGTGGGQPQHF
TGCAGTGCTAGTCTTGGGACAGGGGGCGGTCAGCCCCAGCATTTT
>TRBJ1-1|-|-|15|TRBV30
CAWRWRDIRTTEAFF
TGTGCCTGGAGATGGCGGGACATAAGGACCACTGAAGCTTTCTTT
>TRBJ1-2|-|-|15|TRBV19
CASRAGAQRWVGYTF
TGTGCCAGTAGGGCAGGGGCCCAAAGATGGGTTGGCTACACCTTC
>TRBJ2-4|-|-|16|TRBV11-3
CASSLRITFDEDIQYF
TGTGCCAGCAGCTTACGTATTACGTTCGACGAGGACATTCAGTACTTC
>TRBJ2-7|-|few|14|TRBV23-1
CASSSIVVEEGSPF
TGCGCCAGCAGTTCCATCGTAGTTGAGGAAGGGAGCCCCTTC
>TRBJ2-1|TRBD1|-|15|TRBV28
CASSQPGQGYNEQFF
TGTGCCAGCAGCCAACCGGGACAGGGATACAATGAGCAGTTCTTC
>TRBJ2-2|-|few|13|TRBV6-5
CASSYPRTGELFF
TGTGCCAGCAGTTACCCCAGAACCGGGGAGCTGTTTTTT
>TRBJ1-1|-|-|16|TRBV28
CASIPRQGSSNTEAFF
TGTGCCAGCATCCCAAGGCAGGGGTCGTCTAACACTGAAGCTTTCTTT
>TRBJ1-5|TRBD1|-|15|TRBV5-1
CASSNGQGANQPQHF
TGCGCCAGCAGCAACGGACAGGGGGCCAATCAGCCCCAGCATTTT
>TRBJ2-3|-|-|15|TRBV7-3
CASRLGGPLTDTQYF
TGTGCCAGCAGACTTGGCGGGCCTCTTACAGATACGCAGTATTTT
>TRBJ2-3|-|-|15|TRBV27
CASTPLVPSTDTQYF
TGTGCCAGCACTCCCCTGGTCCCCAGCACAGATACGCAGTATTTT
>TRBJ1-2|TRBD1|-|14|TRBV7-2
CASSSARTGDGYTF
TGTGCCAGCAGCTCCGCACGGACAGGGGATGGCTACACCTTC
>TRBJ2-3|TRBD2|-|14|TRBV4-2
CASSPGLAGDTQYF
TGTGCCAGCAGCCCGGGACTAGCTGGGGATACGCAGTATTTT
>TRBJ1-1|-|-|14|TRBV19
CASSDSWGKTEAFF
TGTGCCAGTAGTGATAGCTGGGGAAAGACTGAAGCTTTCTTT
>TRBJ2-7|-|once|15|TRBV7-8
CASSPRVGAVYEQYF
TGTGCCAGCAGCCCACGGGTGGGGGCTGTCTACGAGCAGTACTTC
>TRBJ2-7|-|-|12|TRBV7-2
CASSLGLGEQYF
TGTGCCAGCAGCTTGGGGCTGGGGGAGCAGTACTTC
>TRBJ2-3|TRBD2|-|20|TRBV7-9
CASSPRVLAGPRGVTDTQYF
TGTGCCAGCAGCCCCAGGGTTTTAGCGGGGCCCCGAGGGGTTACAGATACGCAGTATTTT
>TRBJ2-7|-|-|14|TRBV11-3
CASSPIGPIYEQYF
TGTGCCAGCAGCCCCATAGGACCGATCTACGAGCAGTACTTC
>TRBJ2-2|-|-|14|TRBV19
CASSGQGYTGELFF
TGTGCCAGTAGTGGGCAGGGGTATACCGGGGAGCTGTTTTTT
>TRBJ1-4|-|once|13|TRBV7-3
CASSFQGRQKLFF
TGTGCCAGCAGCTTTCAGGGTCGGCAAAAACTGTTTTTT
>TRBJ1-6|TRBD1|-|13|TRBV29-1
CSVGRDRDSPLHF
TGCAGCGTTGGTCGGGACAGAGATTCACCCCTCCACTTT
>TRBJ1-3|-|-|13|TRBV11-3
CASSQVIGNTIYF
TGTGCCAGCAGCCAGGTGATTGGAAACACCATATATTTT
>TRBJ1-2|TRBD1|-|16|TRBV7-2
CASSPLPGQGATGYTF
TGTGCCAGCAGCCCCCTCCCCGGACAGGGGGCCACTGGCTACACCTTC
>TRBJ1-5|-|few|15|TRBV18
CASSPTGNRNQPQHF
TGTGCCAGCTCACCAACAGGGAATCGCAATCAGCCCCAGCATTTT
>TRBJ2-2|-|-|15|TRBV6-2/TRBV6-3
CASSLLSVNTGELFF
TGTGCCAGCAGCCTACTCTCCGTGAACACCGGGGAGCTGTTTTTT
>TRBJ1-1|-|few|14|TRBV7-2
CASSFQGSSTEAFF
TGTGCCAGCAGCTTTCAGGGTTCAAGCACTGAAGCTTTCTTT
>TRBJ1-1|TRBD1|few|16|TRBV20-1
CSARGGNGQGSTEAFF
TGCAGTGCTAGAGGCGGCAATGGACAGGGATCCACTGAAGCTTTCTTT
>TRBJ2-3|TRBD2|-|16|TRBV6-5
CASSYSPLAGVIRQYF
TGTGCCAGCAGTTACTCACCTCTAGCGGGGGTAATACGGCAGTATTTT
>TRBJ2-1|TRBD2|-|18|TRBV7-9
CASSLGLAGGTHYNEQFF
TGTGCCAGCAGCTTAGGACTAGCGGGGGGGACCCACTACAATGAGCAGTTCTTC
>TRBJ1-1|-|-|13|TRBV14
CASSQDSRVRAFF
TGTGCCAGCAGCCAAGATAGCCGGGTTAGAGCTTTCTTT
>TRBJ2-3|TRBD2|-|16|TRBV6-1
CASSKRAGVAADTQYF
TGTGCCAGCAGTAAACGAGCGGGAGTGGCCGCAGATACGCAGTATTTT
>TRBJ1-6|-|few|14|TRBV6-1
CASSVPQNNSPLHF
TGTGCCAGCAGTGTCCCCCAAAATAATTCACCCCTCCACTTT
>TRBJ1-2|TRBD1|-|14|TRBV3-1
CASSQVSGGGGYTF
TGTGCCAGCAGCCAAGTATCAGGGGGCGGTGGCTACACCTTC
>TRBJ2-7|TRBD1|few|14|TRBV27
CASTPTGGNREQYF
TGTGCCAGCACACCCACAGGGGGCAATAGGGAGCAGTACTTC
>TRBJ2-5|-|-|15|TRBV7-2
CASSLTFGGQETQYF
TGTGCCAGCAGCTTAACGTTCGGGGGCCAGGAGACCCAGTACTTC
>TRBJ2-3|-|few|15|TRBV20-1
CSARDSRVSTDTQYF
TGCAGTGCTAGAGATTCGAGGGTCAGCACAGATACGCAGTATTTT
>TRBJ2-5|TRBD1|once|15|TRBV7-3
CASSKATGFKETQYF
TGTGCCAGCAGCAAAGCGACAGGGTTTAAAGAGACCCAGTACTTC